A single sample gave rise to the 24 T cell receptor beta chains below, sequenced in a study of blood T cells in healthy people across ages. A J-beta primer mix and a sample-barcoded 5' primer were used in a second PCR of about 7 to 12 cycles. Via MiXCR, TCRdb re-called the 5' RACE reads, giving one row per CDR3 protein. Here the sample spans over a million distinct CDR3 sequences, approximately 43% being singletons. The sequencing input was blood. These receptors came from a woman aged 18-29 years in good health.

A few counts support this clonotype. V is TRBV20-1 and J is TRBJ2-1; 9 nucleotides align to TRBD2. CDR1 and CDR2 from the germline V gene are DFQATT and SNEGSKA (reference sequence). The CDR3 spans 14 residues. J gave up 4 bases and V 7 bases, and 8 bases lay outside the gene matches. Here the CDR3 reads CSETGLASYNEQFF. The CDR3 DNA is TGCAGTGAAACCGGACTAGCGTCATACAATGAGCAGTTCTTC.

This clonotype was seen a handful of times. The genes are TRBV7-9 and TRBJ2-1, with unresolved D. The CDR3 loop spans 12 amino acids. Trimming left V 6 bases short and J 9 bases short, with 12 bases between. Looked up from germline, CDR1 is SEHNR and CDR2 is FQNEAQ (reference sequence). CDR3 loop: CASSQIRIEQFF. The CDR3 nucleotides read TGTGCCAGCAGTCAAATCAGGATTGAGCAGTTCTTC.

The V and J genes are TRBV4-3 and TRBJ1-4, with D maybe TRBD1 (5 bases). CDR3 length equals 15 residues. Germline V gene sequence: CDR1 LGHNA, CDR2 YSLEER. The V gene lost 2 bases and the J gene lost 8 bases, with 15 bases spanning the gap. CDR3 residues: CASSQRGRVSEKLFF. The CDR3 region has the DNA TGCGCCAGCAGCCAACGAGGCAGGGTATCGGAAAAACTGTTTTTT.

This clonotype has just a few counts. The CDR3 loop reads CASSLQAGAGYTF. CDR3 sequence (DNA): TGTGCCAGCAGTTTACAGGCAGGGGCTGGCTACACCTTC. The V and J genes are TRBV6-5 and TRBJ1-2; tentatively, D is TRBD1 (6 bases). This CDR3 has 13 amino acids. Looked up from germline, CDR1 is MNHEY and CDR2 is SVGAGI. Trimming removed 4 bases at V and 7 bases at J, with 13 bases between.

This clonotype was recorded a few times. The chain couples TRBV20-1 to TRBJ2-5; D gene uncertain. CDR3 length: 14 amino acids. V was shortened by 3 bases and J by 0 bases, with 11 bases between the two germline ends. Per the germline V gene, CDR1 is DFQATT and CDR2 is SNEGSKA (reference sequence). The CDR3 DNA reads as TGCAGTGCTAGGGCGACGGAAAACCAAGAGACCCAGTACTTC. Protein sequence: CSARATENQETQYF.

In its sample, this clonotype was seen a few times. The chain combines TRBV29-1 with TRBJ2-1; D is unclear. V dropped 5 bases and J dropped 11 bases, with 13 bases sitting between them. The CDR3 is 11 residues long. Germline loops: CDR1 SQVTM, CDR2 ANQGSEA. The CDR3 here is CSVSGSFQQFF. CDR3 nucleotides: TGCAGCGTTTCCGGATCATTTCAGCAGTTCTTC.

The chain employs TRBV11-2 and TRBJ2-7; D ambiguous. With 1 base removed from V and 5 bases from J, the gap between germline ends came to 12 bases. Germline loops: CDR1 SGHAT, CDR2 FQNNGV. This CDR3 is built from 14 residues. The DNA for the CDR3 is TGTGCCAGCAGCTTAGTTGGAATCTACCACGAGCAGTACTTC. Its protein product is CASSLVGIYHEQYF.

The V gene is TRBV19, the J gene TRBJ2-6; D gene uncertain. Germline CDR1 is LNHDA and CDR2 is SQIVND (reference sequence). This CDR3 has 16 amino acids. The V gene lost 7 bases and the J gene lost 2 bases, with 15 bases spanning the gap. CDR3 sequence (DNA): TGTGCCAGTACTGATTTGTTCTTGGCTGGGGCCAACGTCCTGACTTTC. Amino acid sequence: CASTDLFLAGANVLTF.

In its sample, this clonotype was seen a few times. The gene calls are TRBV27 and TRBJ2-1; 13 bases line up with TRBD2. Germline lookup yields CDR1 MNHEY and CDR2 SMNVEV (reference sequence). The junction had 8 bases not matched to a gene; V was cut back by 7 bases and J by 8 bases. This CDR3 has 15 residues. DNA of the CDR3: TGTGCCAGCACCGGGACTAGCGGGAATCCCTATGAGCAGTTCTTC. The encoded protein is CASTGTSGNPYEQFF.

The chain is built from TRBV29-1 and TRBJ2-7; 10 bases are shared with TRBD1. The ends lost 6 bases at V and 4 bases at J; junction bases unmatched: 6. This CDR3 is 13 amino acids long. Germline V lookup: CDR1 SQVTM, CDR2 ANQGSEA. This CDR3 reads CSVPRDRGYEQYF. As DNA, the CDR3 is TGCAGCGTGCCCCGGGACAGGGGTTACGAGCAGTACTTC.

This clonotype was detected a few times. The chain couples TRBV20-1 to TRBJ2-1; 8 bases agree with TRBD1. With 0 bases clipped from V and 4 bases from J, the junction kept 8 bases outside the gene matches. CDR3 size: 16 residues. CDR1 is DFQATT, CDR2 SNEGSKA, per germline (reference sequence). CDR3 loop: CSARDLGTGGYNEQFF. The CDR3 DNA is TGCAGTGCTAGAGATCTAGGCACAGGGGGTTACAATGAGCAGTTCTTC.

This clonotype was seen a few times. The chain is built from TRBV20-1 and TRBJ2-4; D is perhaps TRBD1 or TRBD2 (5 bases each). Germline CDR1 DFQATT, CDR2 SNEGSKA (reference sequence). Trimming removed 6 bases from V and 8 bases from J, with 23 bases in between. The CDR3 is made up of 15 amino acids. The CDR3 nucleotides read TGCAGTGCGCCCTCAAATGGGTGGGGGAGAGACATTCAGTACTTC. This codes for CSAPSNGWGRDIQYF.

This chain links TRBV5-1 with TRBJ2-2; weak D call: TRBD2 (6 bases). V shed 6 bases and J shed 1 base, with 31 bases lying between them. The V gene's germline CDR1 is SGHRS and CDR2 YFSETQ. The CDR3 loop spans 21 amino acids. CDR3 nucleotide sequence: TGCGCCAGCACCACCCTATGGCGACGGCCAAGGGCGGGGATGAACACCGGGGAGCTGTTTTTT. This codes for CASTTLWRRPRAGMNTGELFF.

This clonotype was seen a handful of times. The chain couples TRBV29-1 to TRBJ2-7; 7 bases map to TRBD1. With V trimmed by 7 bases and J by 2 bases, 8 bases remained unmatched. CDR1 SQVTM and CDR2 ANQGSEA come from the germline V gene. The CDR3 is 13 residues long. CDR3 DNA sequence: TGCAGCGCCGCCAGGGGGACAACCTACGAGCAGTACTTC. It codes for CSAARGTTYEQYF.

At least ten counts were recorded for this clonotype. The V and J genes are TRBV7-2 and TRBJ2-5; D is uncertain. Germline-derived CDR1 and CDR2 are SGHTA and FQGNSA. Trimming left V 0 bases short and J 0 bases short, with 11 bases between. The CDR3 consists of 16 residues. CDR3 in amino acids: CASSLADTSYQETQYF. The CDR3 DNA follows: TGTGCCAGCAGCTTAGCCGACACCTCTTACCAAGAGACCCAGTACTTC.

The V gene is TRBV3-1, the J gene TRBJ2-1; perhaps TRBD2 as D (6 bases). The end of the DNA is better explained by TRBJ2-7, so the J call may be wrong. CDR1 is LGHDT and CDR2 is YNNKEL in the germline V gene (reference sequence). The CDR3 totals 16 residues. The CDR3 DNA is TGTGCCAGCAGCCTGGACTACCCGAGCTCCTACAATGAGCAGTACTTC. It is translated as CASSLDYPSSYNEQYF.

This clonotype was seen only a few times. The chain is built from TRBV29-1 and TRBJ1-2; perhaps TRBD1 as D (6 bases). CDR3 length: 12 residues. Germline assignment: CDR1 SQVTM and CDR2 ANQGSEA. Deletions cut 6 bases from V and 7 bases from J, with 15 bases between. The CDR3 sequence: CSVEGVPLGYTF. The CDR3 region has the DNA TGCAGCGTGGAGGGGGTGCCACTTGGCTACACCTTC.

The CDR3 nucleotides are TGCGCCAGCAGCCAAGCCAGCGTCGCTGGCACAGATACGCAGTATTTT. Translating gives CASSQASVAGTDTQYF. This chain connects TRBV4-1 to TRBJ2-3; D gene unclear. This CDR3 comprises 16 residues. With 1 base removed from V and 1 base from J, the gap between germline ends came to 12 bases. Germline-derived CDR1 and CDR2 are MGHRA and YSYEKL.

This chain uses TRBV6-2 or TRBV6-3 with TRBJ1-5; D might be TRBD1 (5 bases). The V gene's germline CDR1 is MNHEY and CDR2 SVGEGT. V lost 8 bases to trimming and J lost 9 bases, with 14 bases between them. CDR3 length equals 12 residues. CDR3: CASGAPSLPQHF. CDR3 in DNA: TGTGCCAGCGGGGCTCCCAGTCTGCCCCAGCATTTT.

This clonotype has more than one count but fewer than ten. This sequence joins TRBV20-1 and TRBJ2-1; D tentatively reads TRBD1 or TRBD2 (6 bases each). With 3 bases removed from V and 7 bases from J, the gap between germline ends came to 10 bases. CDR3 length equals 12 residues. CDR1 is DFQATT and CDR2 is SNEGSKA in the germline V gene (reference sequence). CDR3 in amino acids: CSARGAGNEQFF. CDR3 in DNA: TGCAGTGCTAGGGGGGCGGGGAATGAGCAGTTCTTC.

This clonotype was seen a handful of times. This chain joins TRBV10-3 and TRBJ2-1; 11 positions match TRBD1. The CDR3 is made up of 15 amino acids. Trimming at V came to 3 bases and at J to 6 bases, leaving 4 bases not matched to a gene. Germline lookup yields CDR1 ENHRY and CDR2 SYGVKD. CDR3 nucleotides: TGTGCCATCAGTGACCCCGGGACAGGGGGCAATGAGCAGTTCTTC. Its protein product is CAISDPGTGGNEQFF.

This clonotype appeared a few times. V gene TRBV11-1 combines with J gene TRBJ2-3; possible D gene TRBD2, 7 bases. V was clipped by 5 bases and J by 2 bases, with 32 bases between them. Germline values: CDR1 SGHAT, CDR2 FQDESV (reference sequence). The length of the CDR3 is 21 residues. The CDR3 protein is CASSPRRIYGGPQPHTDTQYF. For the CDR3, the DNA is TGTGCCAGCAGCCCCCGCCGGATTTACGGGGGGCCCCAGCCACACACAGATACGCAGTATTTT.

The genes are TRBV30 and TRBJ2-1, with D unclear. With 0 bases removed from V and 0 bases from J, the gap between germline ends came to 12 bases. From germline, CDR1 is GTSNPN and CDR2 SVGIG (reference sequence). The CDR3 has 16 amino acids. CDR3 nucleotide sequence: TGTGCCTGGAGTGTATCCGGTCCGAGCTCCTACAATGAGCAGTTCTTC. Translating gives CAWSVSGPSSYNEQFF.

This clonotype was seen repeatedly, ten times or more. This chain joins TRBV27 and TRBJ2-7; TRBD1 matches 8 bases. The CDR3 extends over 13 amino acids. Germline V lookup: CDR1 MNHEY, CDR2 SMNVEV (reference sequence). Losses at the gene ends were 3 bases for V and 3 bases for J; bases not matched to a gene: 1. CDR3 in DNA: TGTGCCAGCAGTTTGGGACAGGACTACGAGCAGTACTTC. Residues: CASSLGQDYEQYF.